One sample yielded the 5 T cell receptor beta chains listed below, sequenced in a study of identical twins. One entry per CDR3 protein results from TCRdb running MiXCR on the 5' RACE reads. The sample contains just over 500,000 distinct CDR3 sequences, 20% to 25% of which appear only once. The data were also submitted as part of a second study, on T cells expressing NK-cell markers.

Source material: CD4+ T cells sorted from blood. These receptors came from a woman in her late teens or twenties in good health.

The chain links TRBV27 to TRBJ1-2; D not resolved. Germline assignment: CDR1 MNHEY and CDR2 SMNVEV (reference sequence). The CDR3 extends over 15 amino acids. Trimming stripped 1 base from V and 5 bases from J, with 14 bases between. The CDR3 bases are TGTGCCAGCAGTTTATGGGCAAGCCCGGGATATGGCTACACCTTC. Its protein product is CASSLWASPGYGYTF.

This clonotype was counted a few times. This chain uses TRBV12-3 or TRBV12-4 with TRBJ1-3, with a possible D match to TRBD1 (5 bases). CDR3 length equals 15 residues. V lost 4 bases, J lost 2 bases, and 12 bases lay in between. CDR3 in DNA: TGTGCCAGCAGTTCGGGATCCAGGGCTGGAAACACCATATATTTT. It is translated as CASSSGSRAGNTIYF.

The J gene is TRBJ1-5, the V gene TRBV15, with D possibly matching TRBD1 (5 bases). Looked up from germline, CDR1 is LNHNV and CDR2 is YYDKDF (reference sequence). The ends were cut back, 1 base at V and 3 bases at J, with 10 bases in the middle. The length of the CDR3 is 15 residues. The CDR3 loop is CATSRAGTPNQPQHF. Here the CDR3 DNA reads TGTGCCACCAGCAGAGCCGGGACTCCCAATCAGCCCCAGCATTTT.

The genes are TRBV20-1 and TRBJ1-1; D gene uncertain. Germline lookup yields CDR1 DFQATT and CDR2 SNEGSKA (reference sequence). Trimming removed 6 bases at V and 9 bases at J, with 17 bases between. CDR3 size: 12 residues. In nucleotides, the CDR3 is TGCAGTGCGTGTCAGGTGGCCCCTCAAGCTTTCTTT. Protein product: CSACQVAPQAFF.

This clonotype showed up just once. This chain uses TRBV14 with TRBJ1-1; D not resolved. The V and J ends lost 1 base and 4 bases respectively, with 10 bases between them. Per the germline V gene, CDR1 is SGHDN and CDR2 is FVKESK. The CDR3 consists of 14 residues. The CDR3 region has the DNA TGTGCCAGCAGCCAAGTGGGAGGCAGCACTGAAGCTTTCTTT. Translated, it gives CASSQVGGSTEAFF.